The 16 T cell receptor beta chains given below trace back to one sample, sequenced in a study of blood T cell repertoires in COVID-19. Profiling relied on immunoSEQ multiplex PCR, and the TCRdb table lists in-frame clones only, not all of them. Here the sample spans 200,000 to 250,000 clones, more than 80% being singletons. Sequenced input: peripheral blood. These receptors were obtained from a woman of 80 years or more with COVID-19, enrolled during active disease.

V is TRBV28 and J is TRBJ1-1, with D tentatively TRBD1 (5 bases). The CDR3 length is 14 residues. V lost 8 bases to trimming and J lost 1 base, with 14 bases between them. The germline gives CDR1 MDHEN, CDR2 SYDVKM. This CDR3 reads CASGSYRPNTEAFF. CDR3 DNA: TGTGCCAGCGGTAGTTACAGGCCGAACACTGAAGCTTTCTTT.

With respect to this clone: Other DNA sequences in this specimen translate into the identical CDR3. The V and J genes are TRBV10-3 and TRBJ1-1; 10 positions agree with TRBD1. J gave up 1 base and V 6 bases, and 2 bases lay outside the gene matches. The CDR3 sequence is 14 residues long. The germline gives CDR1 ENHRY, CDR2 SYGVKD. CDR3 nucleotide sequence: TGTGCCATCAGCCGGGACAGGGGGAACACTGAAGCTTTCTTT. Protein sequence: CAISRDRGNTEAFF.

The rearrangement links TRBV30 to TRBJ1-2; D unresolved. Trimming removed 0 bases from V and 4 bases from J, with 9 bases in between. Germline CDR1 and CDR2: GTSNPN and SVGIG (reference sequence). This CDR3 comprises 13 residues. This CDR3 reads CAWSVEPGYGYTF. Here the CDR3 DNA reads TGTGCCTGGAGTGTAGAGCCGGGCTATGGCTACACCTTC.

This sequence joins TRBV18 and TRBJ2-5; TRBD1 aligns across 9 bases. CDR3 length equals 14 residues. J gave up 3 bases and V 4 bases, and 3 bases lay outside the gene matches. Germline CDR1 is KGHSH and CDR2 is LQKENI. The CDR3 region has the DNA TGTGCCAGCTCACGACAGGGGGTTGAAGAGACCCAGTACTTC. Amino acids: CASSRQGVEETQYF.

CDR3 sequence reads: CAYTRDSSNTEAFF. The CDR3 DNA reads TGTGCTTATACTCGGGACAGTTCGAACACTGAAGCTTTCTTT. The chain recombines TRBV30 with TRBJ1-1; TRBD1 agrees at 7 bases. The CDR3 has 14 amino acids. CDR1 and CDR2 (germline): GTSNPN, SVGIG (reference sequence).

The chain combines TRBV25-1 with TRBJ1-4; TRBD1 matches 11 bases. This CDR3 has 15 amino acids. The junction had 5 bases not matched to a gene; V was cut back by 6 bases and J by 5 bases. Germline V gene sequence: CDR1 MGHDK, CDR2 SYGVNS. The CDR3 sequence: CASSDWDRGNEKLFF. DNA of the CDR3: TGTGCCAGCAGCGACTGGGACAGGGGGAATGAAAAACTGTTTTTT.

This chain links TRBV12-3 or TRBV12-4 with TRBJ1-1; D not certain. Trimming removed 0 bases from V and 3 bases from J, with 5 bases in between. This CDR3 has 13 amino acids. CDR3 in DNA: TGTGCCAGCAGTTTAGCCCAGGACACTGAAGCTTTCTTT. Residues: CASSLAQDTEAFF.

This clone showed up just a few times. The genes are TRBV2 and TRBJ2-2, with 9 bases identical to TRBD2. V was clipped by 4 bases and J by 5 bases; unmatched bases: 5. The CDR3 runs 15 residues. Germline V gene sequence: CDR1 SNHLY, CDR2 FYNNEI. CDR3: CASSGAREGTGELFF. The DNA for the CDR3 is TGTGCCAGCAGTGGTGCGCGGGAGGGGACCGGGGAGCTGTTTTTT.

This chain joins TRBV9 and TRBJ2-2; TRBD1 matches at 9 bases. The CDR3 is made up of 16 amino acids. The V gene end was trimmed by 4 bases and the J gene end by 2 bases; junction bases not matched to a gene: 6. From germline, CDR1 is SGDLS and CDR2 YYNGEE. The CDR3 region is CASSSRDRVNTGELFF. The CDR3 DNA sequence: TGTGCCAGCAGCTCCCGGGACAGGGTTAACACCGGGGAGCTGTTTTTT.

CDR3 amino acids: CAISVGQAYEQYF. Written as DNA, the CDR3 is TGTGCCATCAGTGTAGGACAGGCCTACGAGCAGTACTTC. The chain carries TRBV10-3 and TRBJ2-7, with 7 positions matching TRBD1. CDR3 length equals 13 residues. Germline V CDR1 and CDR2: ENHRY, SYGVKD. V shed 4 bases, J shed 2 bases, and the junction held 2 bases outside the gene matches.

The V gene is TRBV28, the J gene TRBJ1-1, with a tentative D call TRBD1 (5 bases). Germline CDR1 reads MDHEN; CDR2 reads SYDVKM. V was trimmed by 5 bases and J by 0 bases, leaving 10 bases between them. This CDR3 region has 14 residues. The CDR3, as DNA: TGTGCCAGCAGTCCGGGGGGATTGAACACTGAAGCTTTCTTT. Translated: CASSPGGLNTEAFF. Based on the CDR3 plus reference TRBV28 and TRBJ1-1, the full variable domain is DVKVTQSSRYLVKRTGEKVFLECVQDMDHENMFWYRQDPGLGLRLIYFSYDVKMKEKGDIPEGYSVSREKKERFSLILESASTNQTSMYLCASSPGGLNTEAFFGQGTRLTVV.

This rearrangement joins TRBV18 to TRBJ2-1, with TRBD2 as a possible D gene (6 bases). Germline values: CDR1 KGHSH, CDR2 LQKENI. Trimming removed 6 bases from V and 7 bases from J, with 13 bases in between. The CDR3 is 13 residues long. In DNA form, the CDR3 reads TGTGCCAGCTCGAGCGGACTATCTAATGAGCAGTTCTTC. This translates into CASSSGLSNEQFF.

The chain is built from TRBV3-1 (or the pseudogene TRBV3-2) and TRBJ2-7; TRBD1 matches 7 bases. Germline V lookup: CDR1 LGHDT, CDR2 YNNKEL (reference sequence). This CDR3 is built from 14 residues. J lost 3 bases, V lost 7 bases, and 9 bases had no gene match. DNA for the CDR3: TGTGCCAGCACTATATCCGGACAGGACTACGAGCAGTACTTC. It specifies CASTISGQDYEQYF.

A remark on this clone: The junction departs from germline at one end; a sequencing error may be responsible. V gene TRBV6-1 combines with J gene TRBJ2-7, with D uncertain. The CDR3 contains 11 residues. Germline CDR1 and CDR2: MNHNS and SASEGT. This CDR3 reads CASIEEAEQYF. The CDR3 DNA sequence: TGTGCCAGCATTGAAGAAGCCGAGCAGTACTTC.

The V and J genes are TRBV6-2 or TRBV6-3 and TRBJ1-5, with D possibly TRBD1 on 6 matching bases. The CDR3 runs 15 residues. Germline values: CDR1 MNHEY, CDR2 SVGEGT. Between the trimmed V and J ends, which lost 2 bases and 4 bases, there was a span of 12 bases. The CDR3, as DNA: TGTGCCAGCAGTTACGAGGACAGACAAAATCAGCCCCAGCATTTT. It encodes CASSYEDRQNQPQHF.

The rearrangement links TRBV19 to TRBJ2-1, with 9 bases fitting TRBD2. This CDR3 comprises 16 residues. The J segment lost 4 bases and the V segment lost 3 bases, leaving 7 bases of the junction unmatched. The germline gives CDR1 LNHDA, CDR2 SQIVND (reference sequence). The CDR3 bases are TGTGCCAGTAGTATTTTGGCGGGGGGGCTTTACAATGAGCAGTTCTTC. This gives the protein CASSILAGGLYNEQFF. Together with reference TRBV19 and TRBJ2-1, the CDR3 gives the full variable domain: DGGITQSPKYLFRKEGQNVTLSCEQNLNHDAMYWYRQDPGQGLRLIYYSQIVNDFQKGDIAEGYSVSREKKESFPLTVTSAQKNPTAFYLCASSILAGGLYNEQFFGPGTRLTVL.